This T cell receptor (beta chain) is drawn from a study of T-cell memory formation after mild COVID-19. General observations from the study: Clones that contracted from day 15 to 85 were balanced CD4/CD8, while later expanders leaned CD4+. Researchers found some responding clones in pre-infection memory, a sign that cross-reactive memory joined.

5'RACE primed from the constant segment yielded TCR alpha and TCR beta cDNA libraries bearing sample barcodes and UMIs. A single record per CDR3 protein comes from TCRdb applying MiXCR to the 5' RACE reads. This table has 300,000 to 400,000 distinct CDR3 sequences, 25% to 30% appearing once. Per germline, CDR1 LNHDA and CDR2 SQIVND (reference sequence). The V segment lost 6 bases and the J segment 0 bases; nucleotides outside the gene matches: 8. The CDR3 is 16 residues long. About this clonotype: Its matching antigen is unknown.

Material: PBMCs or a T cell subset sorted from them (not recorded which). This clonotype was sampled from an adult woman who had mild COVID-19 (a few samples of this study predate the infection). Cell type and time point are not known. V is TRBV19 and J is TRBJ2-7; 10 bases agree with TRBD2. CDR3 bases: TGTGCCAGTAGAGGACTAGCGGCCGCCGGCTCCTACGAGCAGTACTTC. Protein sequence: CASRGLAAAGSYEQYF.